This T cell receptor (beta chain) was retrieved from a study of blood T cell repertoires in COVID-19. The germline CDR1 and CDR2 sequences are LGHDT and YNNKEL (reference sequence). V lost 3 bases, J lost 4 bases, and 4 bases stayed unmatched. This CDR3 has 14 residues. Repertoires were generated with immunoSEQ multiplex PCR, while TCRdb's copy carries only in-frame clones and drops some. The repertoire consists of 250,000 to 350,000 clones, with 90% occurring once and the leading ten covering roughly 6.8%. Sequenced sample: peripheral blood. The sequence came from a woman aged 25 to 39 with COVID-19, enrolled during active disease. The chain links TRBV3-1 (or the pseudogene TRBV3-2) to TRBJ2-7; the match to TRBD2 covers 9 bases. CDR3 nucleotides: TGTGCCAGCAGCCACGCGGGAGGGCTGTACGAGCAGTACTTC. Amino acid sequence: CASSHAGGLYEQYF.